This entry describes one T cell receptor beta chain. Its antigen is currently unknown. The source of the sample is a study of CD8 T cells in Susac syndrome. Study as a whole: The Susac syndrome patients that were sequenced included about 6 with active disease and under ten in remission. Intravenous immunoglobulin alone or corticosteroids were being given to patients with Susac syndrome at blood draw, unless they were therapy-naive.

This CDR3 has 16 residues. Germline V gene data show CDR1 as GTSNPN and CDR2 as SVGIG (reference sequence). J gave up 2 bases and V 1 base, and 8 bases lay outside the gene matches. General observations from the study: As the study acknowledged, the number of individuals in its TCR sequencing and HLA analysis was relatively small.

Reverse transcription of roughly 0.5 to 1 ug RNA was carried out with random hexamers. A single record per CDR3 protein comes from TCRdb applying MiXCR to the immunoSEQ multiplex PCR reads. In the table there are about 140,000 distinct CDR3 sequences, approximately 95% of which are singletons. The CD8+ and CD4+ T cells were negatively isolated, with the TEMRA cells enriched by FACS. Sequenced material: CD4+ T cells from PBMCs. The rearrangement uses TRBV30 and TRBJ2-7; 10 nucleotides align to TRBD1. The TCR sequence derives from a human donor with Susac syndrome. The DNA for the CDR3 is TGTGCCTGGAGTGCTTCGACAGGGGGCTTGACCTACGAGCAGTACTTC. Residues: CAWSASTGGLTYEQYF.